A single sample gave rise to the 18 T cell receptor beta chains below, sequenced in a study of T cells in Graves' hyperthyroidism and ophthalmopathy. Amplified TCR beta CDR3 regions came from RNA transcripts. First-round RT-PCR of the TCR CDR3 relied on the HTBI primer set. In TCRdb, the multiplex PCR reads were re-called with MiXCR into one record per CDR3 protein. The sample has under 300,000 distinct CDR3 sequences, more than 14% seen once. The specimen sequenced was blood. These receptors came from a woman aged 40-49 years with Graves' hyperthyroidism that later progressed to Graves' ophthalmopathy.

The chain has TRBV6-1 and TRBJ2-2; no clear D gene. The CDR3 consists of 11 residues. The ends were cut back, 7 bases at V and 7 bases at J, with 7 bases in the middle. Germline CDR1 reads MNHNS; CDR2 reads SASEGT. CDR3 in amino acids: CASKRIGELFF. In DNA form, the CDR3 reads TGTGCCAGCAAGCGCATCGGGGAGCTGTTTTTT.

This clonotype was counted ten times or more. J is TRBJ1-1 and V is TRBV12-3 or TRBV12-4; D unresolved. The length of the CDR3 is 13 residues. V was trimmed by 2 bases and J by 0 bases, leaving 4 bases between them. As DNA, the CDR3 is TGTGCCAGCAGTTTAAACTTGAACACTGAAGCTTTCTTT. Amino acids: CASSLNLNTEAFF.

This clonotype was recorded many times. The CDR3 nucleotides read TGTGCCAGCAGCCATTCGACTAGCGGGAGCACAGATACGCAGTATTTT. Translation gives CASSHSTSGSTDTQYF. The chain uses TRBV7-3 and TRBJ2-3; 10 nucleotides line up with TRBD2. This CDR3 has 16 amino acids. The germline V gene has CDR1 SGHTA and CDR2 FQGTGA. The trim removed 5 bases at V and 0 bases at J, leaving 5 bases unmatched.

The chain has TRBV19 and TRBJ2-3; 10 nucleotides line up with TRBD2. The CDR3 has 15 amino acids. The junction had 5 bases not matched to a gene; V was cut back by 4 bases and J by 4 bases. The germline CDR1 and CDR2 sequences are LNHDA and SQIVND (reference sequence). CDR3 DNA: TGTGCCAGTAGTACTAGCGGGAGTTCAGCAGATACGCAGTATTTT. This sequence encodes CASSTSGSSADTQYF. Based on the CDR3 plus reference TRBV19 and TRBJ2-3, the full variable domain is DGGITQSPKYLFRKEGQNVTLSCEQNLNHDAMYWYRQDPGQGLRLIYYSQIVNDFQKGDIAEGYSVSREKKESFPLTVTSAQKNPTAFYLCASSTSGSSADTQYFGPGTRLTVL.

V gene TRBV6-1 combines with J gene TRBJ2-1; a possible D gene is TRBD1 (6 bases). Trimming removed 6 bases at V and 0 bases at J, with 15 bases between. This CDR3 spans 16 amino acids. Germline V gene data show CDR1 as MNHNS and CDR2 as SASEGT. This chain's CDR3 is CASSPIRGGSYNEQFF. CDR3 coding DNA: TGTGCCAGCAGCCCCATCCGAGGGGGCTCCTACAATGAGCAGTTCTTC.

This clonotype came up many times. The V and J genes are TRBV12-3 or TRBV12-4 and TRBJ2-1, with D possibly being TRBD1 (5 bases). This CDR3 has 13 residues. V was cut by 4 bases and J by 6 bases, with 10 bases left in between. This CDR3 reads CASSSTGPNEQFF. The CDR3 DNA reads as TGTGCCAGCAGTTCCACAGGCCCCAATGAGCAGTTCTTC.

Points on this clonotype: A much larger clonotype is one base distant, so this may be a read error. Since no conserved phenylalanine or tryptophan closes the CDR3, a read error is the likely cause. The chain carries TRBV30 and TRBJ1-4, with no clear D. Trimming shortened V by 5 bases and J by 0 bases, and 10 bases separated the two germline ends. Germline lookup yields CDR1 GTSNPN and CDR2 SVGIG (reference sequence). The CDR3 is made up of 14 amino acids. Written as DNA, the CDR3 is TGTGCCTGGCGCGGGGAGACAACTAATGAAAAACTGTTTTTA. Translating gives CAWRGETTNEKLFL.

This clonotype was detected ten times or more. The rearrangement links TRBV9 to TRBJ2-5; 7 bases line up with TRBD1. This CDR3 comprises 17 residues. From germline, CDR1 is SGDLS and CDR2 YYNGEE. J was trimmed by 4 bases and V by 4 bases; bases with no gene match: 16. The DNA of the CDR3 is TGTGCCAGCAGCTCGTACCTACAGGGGAATTTAGGAGAGACCCAGTACTTC. Translated, it gives CASSSYLQGNLGETQYF.

This clonotype appeared many times. The V gene is TRBV28, the J gene TRBJ2-5; 10 bases fit TRBD1. CDR3 length equals 15 residues. The germline V gene encodes CDR1 MDHEN and CDR2 SYDVKM. The V gene end was trimmed by 5 bases and the J gene end by 5 bases; junction bases not matched to a gene: 8. This CDR3 is CASSEETGGAETQYF. The CDR3 coding sequence is TGTGCCAGCAGTGAGGAGACAGGGGGCGCGGAGACCCAGTACTTC.

This clonotype was seen at least ten times. The chain recombines TRBV29-1 with TRBJ1-3; D is unresolved. This CDR3 is built from 13 residues. The V and J ends lost 6 bases and 0 bases respectively, with 9 bases between them. Germline CDR1 SQVTM, CDR2 ANQGSEA. Here the CDR3 reads CSVRHISGNTIYF. The CDR3 coding sequence is TGCAGCGTCAGACATATCTCTGGAAACACCATATATTTT.

This clonotype appeared many times. The chain employs TRBV9 and TRBJ2-3; D remains unclear. Looked up from germline, CDR1 is SGDLS and CDR2 is YYNGEE. There are 13 residues in the CDR3. V lost 0 bases, J lost 1 base, and 3 bases lay in between. The CDR3 here is CASSVDGTDTQYF. For the CDR3, the DNA is TGTGCCAGCAGCGTAGATGGCACAGATACGCAGTATTTT.

The table lists this clonotype with a few counts. The CDR3 is CASTPRAVYEQYF. For the CDR3, the DNA is TGTGCCAGCACCCCCAGGGCTGTGTACGAGCAGTACTTC. This chain joins TRBV6-1 and TRBJ2-7; perhaps TRBD1 as D (5 bases). Germline CDR1 is MNHNS and CDR2 is SASEGT. Trimming left V 7 bases short and J 4 bases short, with 14 bases between. The CDR3 runs 13 residues.

This clonotype was observed a few times. The rearrangement joins TRBV20-1 to TRBJ1-4; TRBD1 is a possible D gene (6 bases). Trimming removed 5 bases at V and 4 bases at J, with 14 bases between. This CDR3 is built from 14 residues. Germline V lookup: CDR1 DFQATT, CDR2 SNEGSKA (reference sequence). The CDR3 protein is CSAPDQGGNEKLFF. Written as DNA, the CDR3 is TGCAGTGCTCCCGACCAAGGGGGTAATGAAAAACTGTTTTTT.

This clonotype was counted between two and nine times. V usage is TRBV6-2 or TRBV6-3 and J usage is TRBJ2-2; 8 bases are a match to TRBD2. CDR1 MNHEY and CDR2 SVGEGT come from the germline V gene. V shed 7 bases and J 6 bases; nucleotides not matched to a gene: 10. This CDR3 is built from 15 residues. The CDR3 DNA sequence: TGTGCCAGCACGGTAGCGGGAATTCCAGCCGGGGAGCTGTTTTTT. It encodes CASTVAGIPAGELFF.

In this sample, this clonotype turned up many times. This chain joins TRBV20-1 and TRBJ1-5, with 9 bases lining up with TRBD1. V lost 4 bases and J lost 4; bases outside the gene matches: 8. Germline V gene data show CDR1 as DFQATT and CDR2 as SNEGSKA (reference sequence). The CDR3 totals 15 residues. In DNA form, the CDR3 reads TGCAGTGCTAAAGTAGGGACAGGGTCAAATCAGCCCCAGCATTTT. Residues: CSAKVGTGSNQPQHF.

This clonotype showed up many times. V usage is TRBV12-3 or TRBV12-4 and J usage is TRBJ1-3; 9 bases map to TRBD1. CDR3 length: 14 amino acids. The V and J ends lost 6 bases and 3 bases, in that order; junction bases with no gene match: 3. The CDR3 loop reads CASSRTGDGNTIYF. As DNA, the CDR3 is TGTGCCAGCAGCAGGACAGGGGATGGAAACACCATATATTTT.

This clonotype was recorded many times. The chain uses TRBV6-1 and TRBJ1-5, with D possibly being TRBD1 (5 bases). The CDR3 has 17 amino acids. Germline V gives CDR1 MNHNS, CDR2 SASEGT. The V and J ends lost 2 bases and 9 bases respectively, with 23 bases between them. Here the CDR3 reads CASSESYLAGLLRPQHF. The DNA of the CDR3 is TGTGCCAGCAGTGAATCATATCTGGCGGGGCTTCTCCGGCCCCAGCATTTT.

Many counts were recorded for this clonotype. The chain combines TRBV20-1 with TRBJ2-1, with 8 bases that match TRBD2. With V trimmed by 6 bases and J by 9 bases, 19 bases remained unmatched. Looked up from germline, CDR1 is DFQATT and CDR2 is SNEGSKA (reference sequence). This CDR3 contains 16 residues. The CDR3 DNA sequence: TGCAGTGCCAGGAATCCGGGACTAGGGAGGTTCAGTGAGCAGTTCTTC. Translation gives CSARNPGLGRFSEQFF.